What follows are 21 T cell receptor beta chains derived from one specimen sequenced in a study of siplizumab effects on memory and regulatory T cells. The assay was immunoSEQ multiplex PCR, and TCRdb's table has in-frame clones only and misses some. The data hold more than 85,000 clones, with around 93% observed a single time. The sequencing sample was made of CD4+ T cells sorted from blood. The source of these receptors is a human donor in good health.

V and J are TRBV6-5 and TRBJ1-3; possibly TRBD1 for D (6 bases). Germline V lookup: CDR1 MNHEY, CDR2 SVGAGI. The CDR3 has 15 amino acids. Trimming shortened V by 5 bases and J by 4 bases, and 15 bases separated the two germline ends. The CDR3 here is CASSATGFSGNTIYF. In nucleotides, the CDR3 is TGTGCCAGCAGTGCCACAGGGTTTTCAGGAAACACCATATATTTT.

V and J are TRBV6-1 and TRBJ2-2; the D is unclear. V dropped 4 bases and J dropped 0 bases, with 9 bases sitting between them. Looked up from germline, CDR1 is MNHNS and CDR2 is SASEGT. The CDR3 runs 15 residues. CDR3 DNA: TGTGCCAGCAGTGTACGGCAGGCGAACACCGGGGAGCTGTTTTTT. Translating it yields CASSVRQANTGELFF.

This clone was seen once. The V gene is TRBV7-9, the J gene TRBJ2-2, with a weak D call TRBD1 (5 bases). The CDR3 contains 12 residues. Germline lookup yields CDR1 SEHNR and CDR2 FQNEAQ (reference sequence). The V gene lost 5 bases and the J gene lost 7 bases, with 8 bases spanning the gap. CDR3 in DNA: TGTGCCAGCAGCGAAGGGGTCGGGGAGCTGTTTTTT. Protein product: CASSEGVGELFF.

This chain links TRBV19 with TRBJ2-4; TRBD1 matches 7 bases. The CDR3 length is 16 residues. J was trimmed by 1 base and V by 5 bases; bases with no gene match: 8. Germline V gives CDR1 LNHDA, CDR2 SQIVND (reference sequence). The CDR3: CASSVYDRDAKNIQYF. CDR3 sequence (DNA): TGTGCCAGTAGTGTATATGACAGGGATGCCAAAAACATTCAGTACTTC. The full variable domain, in which reference TRBV19 and TRBJ2-4 provide the parts outside the CDR3, is DGGITQSPKYLFRKEGQNVTLSCEQNLNHDAMYWYRQDPGQGLRLIYYSQIVNDFQKGDIAEGYSVSREKKESFPLTVTSAQKNPTAFYLCASSVYDRDAKNIQYFGAGTRLSVL.

This clone was counted once. The chain is built from TRBV19 and TRBJ2-7, with TRBD2 matching 14 bases. Trimming cost V 4 bases and J 5 bases; bases outside gene matches: 10. Germline CDR1 reads LNHDA; CDR2 reads SQIVND (reference sequence). The CDR3 covers 17 residues. CDR3 bases: TGTGCCAGTAGTAGCCCACGGACTAGCGGGGGGCCAAACGAGCAGTACTTC. Translated, it gives CASSSPRTSGGPNEQYF.

The chain joins TRBV19 to TRBJ1-5; 7 bases map to TRBD1. CDR3 size: 16 residues. Germline CDR1 is LNHDA and CDR2 is SQIVND (reference sequence). With V trimmed by 8 bases and J by 0 bases, 10 bases remained unmatched. The chain's CDR3 is CASSEVGQYSNQPQHF. The CDR3 nucleotides are TGTGCCAGTTCCGAAGTGGGACAGTATAGCAATCAGCCCCAGCATTTT. Full variable domain (rest looked up from reference TRBV19 and TRBJ1-5): DGGITQSPKYLFRKEGQNVTLSCEQNLNHDAMYWYRQDPGQGLRLIYYSQIVNDFQKGDIAEGYSVSREKKESFPLTVTSAQKNPTAFYLCASSEVGQYSNQPQHFGDGTRLSIL.

This sequence joins TRBV5-1 and TRBJ2-5; D may be TRBD1 or TRBD2 (5 bases each). The CDR3 has 16 residues. Germline V lookup: CDR1 SGHRS, CDR2 YFSETQ. Trimming cost V 4 bases and J 1 base, with 17 bases left between them. The chain's CDR3 is CASSVGGGSSQETQYF. In nucleotides, the CDR3 is TGCGCCAGCAGCGTTGGTGGGGGTTCCTCCCAAGAGACCCAGTACTTC.

The chain employs TRBV6-1 and TRBJ1-2; 12 bases map to TRBD1. CDR1 MNHNS and CDR2 SASEGT come from the germline V gene. Trimming cost V 4 bases and J 4 bases; bases outside gene matches: 4. The CDR3 spans 15 residues. In DNA, the CDR3 is TGTGCCAGCAGTGCCGCGGGACAGGGGGCCTATGGCTACACCTTC. It is translated as CASSAAGQGAYGYTF.

In its sample, this clone was seen once. The genes are TRBV6-1 and TRBJ1-5; TRBD1 agrees at 7 bases. Trimming cost V 6 bases and J 6 bases; bases outside gene matches: 11. The CDR3 totals 15 residues. Germline V gene data show CDR1 as MNHNS and CDR2 as SASEGT. The CDR3 DNA reads TGTGCCAGCAGGACCAGGGAGGGGGCTGGTCAGCCCCAGCATTTT. Translating it yields CASRTREGAGQPQHF.

The chain links TRBV6-1 to TRBJ2-1; 10 bases align to TRBD2. The CDR3 loop spans 14 amino acids. The V and J ends lost 11 bases and 6 bases, in that order; junction bases with no gene match: 10. From germline, CDR1 is MNHNS and CDR2 SASEGT. Here the CDR3 reads CAHNKREGPNEQFF. The CDR3 DNA sequence: TGTGCCCACAATAAGCGGGAGGGCCCCAATGAGCAGTTCTTC.

V is TRBV5-4 and J is TRBJ2-5; 10 bases map to TRBD2. The CDR3 has 14 residues. With 0 bases clipped from V and 4 bases from J, the junction kept 0 bases outside the gene matches. Germline V gene lookup returns CDR1 SGHNT and CDR2 YYREEE (reference sequence). The CDR3 sequence: CASSLGLAGETQYF. CDR3 DNA sequence: TGTGCCAGCAGCTTGGGACTAGCGGGAGAGACCCAGTACTTC.

The chain has TRBV7-8 and TRBJ2-2, with D maybe TRBD2 (5 bases). Looked up from germline, CDR1 is SGHVS and CDR2 is FQNEAQ. The CDR3 is made up of 14 amino acids. V dropped 7 bases and J dropped 4 bases, with 13 bases sitting between them. This CDR3 is CASIRIGSTGELFF. The CDR3 DNA follows: TGTGCCAGCATCCGGATAGGGAGCACCGGGGAGCTGTTTTTT.

A single count supports this clone. The chain joins TRBV4-1 to TRBJ2-3; the match to TRBD1 covers 10 bases. The CDR3 consists of 17 residues. The V and J ends lost 2 bases and 4 bases, in that order; junction bases with no gene match: 9. Germline V gene lookup returns CDR1 MGHRA and CDR2 YSYEKL. CDR3 nucleotides: TGCGCCAGCAGCCAAATTACCGGGACAGGGGAGGCAGATACGCAGTATTTT. Amino acid sequence: CASSQITGTGEADTQYF.

The chain has TRBV6-1 and TRBJ2-1, with D perhaps matching TRBD2 (6 bases). Trimming shortened V by 2 bases and J by 6 bases, and 14 bases separated the two germline ends. This CDR3 has 15 residues. CDR1 and CDR2 (germline): MNHNS, SASEGT. Here the CDR3 DNA reads TGTGCCAGCAGTGAATCAACTAGCTGGGGCAATGAGCAGTTCTTC. Residues: CASSESTSWGNEQFF.

This chain joins TRBV7-9 and TRBJ1-1; a weak D match, TRBD1 (6 bases). The CDR3 spans 15 residues. CDR1 and CDR2 (germline): SEHNR, FQNEAQ (reference sequence). The V end was cut by 3 bases, the J end by 1 base, with 12 bases between. The CDR3 coding sequence is TGTGCCAGCAGCTTTCGGGGGCGGCAGAACACTGAAGCTTTCTTT. Translated: CASSFRGRQNTEAFF.

This clone was recorded a few times. The gene calls are TRBV5-1 and TRBJ1-1, with TRBD1 matching over 7 bases. CDR1 and CDR2 (germline): SGHRS, YFSETQ. The CDR3 extends over 15 amino acids. V lost 0 bases and J lost 0; bases outside the gene matches: 2. CDR3 nucleotides: TGCGCCAGCAGCTTGGTACAGGGGATGAACACTGAAGCTTTCTTT. Translated: CASSLVQGMNTEAFF.

This clone was picked up one time. CDR3 amino acids: CASSIGGARLPTEKLFF. In DNA, the CDR3 is TGTGCCAGTAGTATAGGGGGGGCCCGTCTTCCAACTGAAAAACTGTTTTTT. J is TRBJ1-4 and V is TRBV19, with D tentatively TRBD1 (6 bases). The CDR3 loop spans 17 amino acids. Germline lookup yields CDR1 LNHDA and CDR2 SQIVND (reference sequence). V lost 1 base and J 7 bases, leaving 19 bases between the germline ends.

This clone was recorded once. The chain uses TRBV5-1 and TRBJ1-1; 9 positions agree with TRBD1. Losses at the gene ends were 2 bases for V and 4 bases for J; bases not matched to a gene: 3. CDR1 is SGHRS, CDR2 YFSETQ, per germline. The CDR3 runs to 14 residues. The CDR3, as DNA: TGCGCCAGCAGCTTCCGACAGGGGGGCACTGAAGCTTTCTTT. It encodes CASSFRQGGTEAFF.

This rearrangement joins TRBV11-2 to TRBJ2-3; D may be TRBD2 (5 bases). This CDR3 spans 18 amino acids. The V gene lost 3 bases and the J gene lost 2 bases, with 21 bases spanning the gap. Germline-derived CDR1 and CDR2 are SGHAT and FQNNGV. In DNA, the CDR3 is TGTGCCAGCAGCTTCTCGTTCTCGCGTAGCGCTCTCACAGATACGCAGTATTTT. Its translation: CASSFSFSRSALTDTQYF.

The chain couples TRBV27 to TRBJ2-6; D perhaps matches TRBD2 (6 bases). Germline loops: CDR1 MNHEY, CDR2 SMNVEV (reference sequence). The CDR3 length is 18 residues. V lost 1 base to trimming and J lost 2 bases, with 15 bases between them. The CDR3 DNA sequence: TGTGCCAGCAGTTTATTAGCGGAGGTAGTACCTGGGGCCAACGTCCTGACTTTC. Translating it yields CASSLLAEVVPGANVLTF.

This chain joins TRBV7-8 and TRBJ2-6, with D hard to call. Deletions cut 5 bases from V and 0 bases from J, with 11 bases between. The CDR3 runs 16 residues. The germline V gene encodes CDR1 SGHVS and CDR2 FQNEAQ. The CDR3 reads CASSPGQTSGANVLTF. The CDR3 DNA reads TGTGCCAGCAGCCCCGGGCAGACCTCTGGGGCCAACGTCCTGACTTTC.